The entry below gives a single TCR beta chain sequence along with its context. Its antigen is currently unknown. This entry is derived from a study of shared clonotypes between healthy human individuals. The naive CD8 population came from CD45RO-negative cells selected for CCR7, without terminally differentiated effector memory CD45RA+ cells. CDR3 length: 14 residues. The trim removed 4 bases at V and 8 bases at J, leaving 7 bases unmatched. Germline loops: CDR1 SGHTA, CDR2 FQGNSA. Whole-study results and caveats: Tissues were not sampled, only blood, and their repertoires likely differ.

Assay used: immunoSEQ multiplex PCR; TCRdb lists only in-frame clones, some missing. The sample consists of about 590,000 clones, nearly 97% of them appearing once. Specimen: naive CD8+ T cells sorted from blood. The V gene is TRBV7-2, the J gene TRBJ2-1; 8 bases are a match to TRBD2. The source is a woman in her twenties or thirties in good health. The CDR3: CASSSRGVWDEQFF. The DNA for the CDR3 is TGTGCCAGCAGCTCGCGGGGGGTCTGGGATGAGCAGTTCTTC.